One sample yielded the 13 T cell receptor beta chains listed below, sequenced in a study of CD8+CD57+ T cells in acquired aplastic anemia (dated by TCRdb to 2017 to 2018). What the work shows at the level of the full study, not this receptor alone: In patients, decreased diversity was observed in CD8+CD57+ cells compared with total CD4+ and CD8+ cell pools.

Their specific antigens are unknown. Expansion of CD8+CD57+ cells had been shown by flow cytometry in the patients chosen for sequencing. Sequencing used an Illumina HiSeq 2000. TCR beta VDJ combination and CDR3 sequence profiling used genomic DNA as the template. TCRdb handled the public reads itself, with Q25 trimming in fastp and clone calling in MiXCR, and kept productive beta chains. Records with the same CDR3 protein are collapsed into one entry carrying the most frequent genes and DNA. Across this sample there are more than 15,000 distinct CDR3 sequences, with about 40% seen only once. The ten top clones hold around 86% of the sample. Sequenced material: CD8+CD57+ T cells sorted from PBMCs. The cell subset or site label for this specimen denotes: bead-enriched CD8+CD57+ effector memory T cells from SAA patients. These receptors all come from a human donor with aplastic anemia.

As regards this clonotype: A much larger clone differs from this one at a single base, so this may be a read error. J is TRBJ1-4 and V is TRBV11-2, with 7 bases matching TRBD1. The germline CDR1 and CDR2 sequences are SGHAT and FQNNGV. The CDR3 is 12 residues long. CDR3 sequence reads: CASRHRGEKLVF. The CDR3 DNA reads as TGTGCCAGCCGCCACAGGGGCGAAAAACTGGTTTTT.

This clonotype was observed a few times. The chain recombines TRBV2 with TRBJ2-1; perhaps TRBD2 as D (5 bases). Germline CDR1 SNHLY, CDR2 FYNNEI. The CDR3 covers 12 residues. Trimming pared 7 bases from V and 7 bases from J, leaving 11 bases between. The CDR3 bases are TGTGCCAGCACGGGATTTGAGAATGAGCAGTTCTTC. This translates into CASTGFENEQFF.

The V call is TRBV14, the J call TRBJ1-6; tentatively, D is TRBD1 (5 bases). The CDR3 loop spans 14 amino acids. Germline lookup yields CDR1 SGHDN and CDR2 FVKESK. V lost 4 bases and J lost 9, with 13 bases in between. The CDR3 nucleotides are TGTGCCAGCAGCCTCCAGGGCTTGGGTTCACCCCTCCACTTT. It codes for CASSLQGLGSPLHF. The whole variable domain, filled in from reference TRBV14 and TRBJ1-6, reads EAGVTQFPSHSVIEKGQTVTLRCDPISGHDNLYWYRRVMGKEIKFLLHFVKESKQDESGMPNNRFLAERTGGTYSTLKVQPAELEDSGVYFCASSLQGLGSPLHFGNGTRLTVT.

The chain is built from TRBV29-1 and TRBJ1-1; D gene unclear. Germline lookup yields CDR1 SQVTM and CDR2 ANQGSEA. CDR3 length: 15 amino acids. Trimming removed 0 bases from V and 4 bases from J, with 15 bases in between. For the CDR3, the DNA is TGCAGCGTTGAAGATCCCCCCTCTGGGCTCACTGAAGCTTTCTTT. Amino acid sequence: CSVEDPPSGLTEAFF.

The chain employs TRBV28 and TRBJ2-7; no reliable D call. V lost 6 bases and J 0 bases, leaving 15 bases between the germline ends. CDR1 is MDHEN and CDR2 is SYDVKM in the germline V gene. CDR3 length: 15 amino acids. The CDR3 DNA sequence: TGTGCCAGCAGGATTGCACCTCCGTGCTCCTACGAGCAGTACTTC. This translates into CASRIAPPCSYEQYF. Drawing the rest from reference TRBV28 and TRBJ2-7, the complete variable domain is DVKVTQSSRYLVKRTGEKVFLECVQDMDHENMFWYRQDPGLGLRLIYFSYDVKMKEKGDIPEGYSVSREKKERFSLILESASTNQTSMYLCASRIAPPCSYEQYFGPGTRLTVT.

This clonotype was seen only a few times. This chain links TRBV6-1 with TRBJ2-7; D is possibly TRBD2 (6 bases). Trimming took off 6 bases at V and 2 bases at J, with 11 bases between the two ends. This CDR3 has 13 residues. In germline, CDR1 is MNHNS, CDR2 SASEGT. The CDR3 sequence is CASRRDGTYEQYF. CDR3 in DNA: TGTGCCAGCAGGCGGGACGGCACCTACGAGCAGTACTTC.

The chain's CDR3 is CATSSPPNTDTQYF. The DNA for the CDR3 is TGTGCCACCAGCAGCCCCCCCAACACAGATACGCAGTATTTT. This rearrangement joins TRBV15 to TRBJ2-3; D uncertain. CDR1 is LNHNV and CDR2 is YYDKDF in the germline V gene (reference sequence). The CDR3 loop spans 14 amino acids. The V end lost 3 bases, the J end lost 2 bases, and 9 bases lay between the germline ends.

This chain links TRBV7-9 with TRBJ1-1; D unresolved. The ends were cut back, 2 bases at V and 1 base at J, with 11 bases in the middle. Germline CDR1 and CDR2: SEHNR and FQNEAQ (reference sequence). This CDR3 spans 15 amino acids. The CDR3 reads CASSLPFKQNTEAFF. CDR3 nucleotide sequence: TGTGCCAGCAGCTTACCCTTTAAACAGAACACTGAAGCTTTCTTT.

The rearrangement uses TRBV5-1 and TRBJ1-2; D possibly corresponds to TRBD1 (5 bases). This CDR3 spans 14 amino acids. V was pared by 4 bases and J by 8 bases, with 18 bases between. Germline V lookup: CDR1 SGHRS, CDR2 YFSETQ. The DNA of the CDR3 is TGCGCCAGCAGCCCGGTCGGGGGGGTAAAAGGCTACACCTTC. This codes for CASSPVGGVKGYTF.

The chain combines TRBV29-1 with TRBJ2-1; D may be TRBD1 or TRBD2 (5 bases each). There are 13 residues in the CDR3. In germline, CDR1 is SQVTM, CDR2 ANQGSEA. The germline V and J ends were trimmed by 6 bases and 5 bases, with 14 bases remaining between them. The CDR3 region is CSVLRGANNEQFF. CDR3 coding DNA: TGCAGCGTCCTGAGAGGGGCCAACAATGAGCAGTTCTTC.

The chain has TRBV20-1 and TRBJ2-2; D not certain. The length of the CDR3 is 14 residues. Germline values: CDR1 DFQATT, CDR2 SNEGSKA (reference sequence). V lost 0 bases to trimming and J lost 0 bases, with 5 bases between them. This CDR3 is CSAREFANTGELFF. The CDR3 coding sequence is TGCAGTGCTAGAGAGTTCGCGAACACCGGGGAGCTGTTTTTT.

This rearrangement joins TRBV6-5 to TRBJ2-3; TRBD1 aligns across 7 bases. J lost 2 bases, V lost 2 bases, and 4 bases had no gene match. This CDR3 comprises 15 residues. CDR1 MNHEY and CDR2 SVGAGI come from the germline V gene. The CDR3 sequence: CASSYKGAYTDTQYF. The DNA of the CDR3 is TGTGCCAGCAGTTACAAGGGGGCTTACACAGATACGCAGTATTTT.

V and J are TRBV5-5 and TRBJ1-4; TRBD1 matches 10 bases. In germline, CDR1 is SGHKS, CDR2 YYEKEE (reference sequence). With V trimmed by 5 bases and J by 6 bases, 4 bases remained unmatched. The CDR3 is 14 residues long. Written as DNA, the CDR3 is TGTGCCAGCAGGGGGGACAGGGGATATGAAAAACTGTTTTTT. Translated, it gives CASRGDRGYEKLFF. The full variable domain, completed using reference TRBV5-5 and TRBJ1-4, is DAGVTQSPTHLIKTRGQQVTLRCSPISGHKSVSWYQQVLGQGPQFIFQYYEKEERGRGNFPDRFSARQFPNYSSELNVNALLLGDSALYLCASRGDRGYEKLFFGSGTQLSVL.